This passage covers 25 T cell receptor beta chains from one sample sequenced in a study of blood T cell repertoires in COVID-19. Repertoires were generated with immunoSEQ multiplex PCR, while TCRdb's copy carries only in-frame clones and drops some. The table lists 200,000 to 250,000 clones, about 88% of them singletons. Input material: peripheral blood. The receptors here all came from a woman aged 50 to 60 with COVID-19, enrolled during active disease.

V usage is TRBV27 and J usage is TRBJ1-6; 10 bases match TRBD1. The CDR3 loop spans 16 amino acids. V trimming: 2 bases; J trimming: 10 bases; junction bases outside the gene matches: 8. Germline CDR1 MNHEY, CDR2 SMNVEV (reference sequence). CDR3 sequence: CASSLKIRTGGSPLHF. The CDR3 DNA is TGTGCCAGCAGTTTAAAGATCCGGACAGGGGGATCACCCCTCCACTTT.

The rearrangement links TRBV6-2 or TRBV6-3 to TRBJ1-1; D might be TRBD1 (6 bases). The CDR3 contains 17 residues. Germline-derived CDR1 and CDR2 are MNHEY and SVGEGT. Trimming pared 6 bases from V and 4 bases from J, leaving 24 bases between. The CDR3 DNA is TGTGCCAGCAGCGGAGGGGCGGGCTTCGGGGGGCTCACTGAAGCTTTCTTT. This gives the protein CASSGGAGFGGLTEAFF.

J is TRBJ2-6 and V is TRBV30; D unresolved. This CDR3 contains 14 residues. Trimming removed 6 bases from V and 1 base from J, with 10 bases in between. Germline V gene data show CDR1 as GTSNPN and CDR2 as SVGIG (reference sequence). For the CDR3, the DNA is TGTGCCTGCCTACTCCCTTCTGGGGCCAACGTCCTGACTTTC. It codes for CACLLPSGANVLTF. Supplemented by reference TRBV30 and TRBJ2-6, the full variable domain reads SQTIHQWPATLVQPVGSPLSLECTVEGTSNPNLYWYRQAAGRGLQLLFYSVGIGQISSEVPQNLSASRPQDRQFILSSKKLLLSDSGFYLCACLLPSGANVLTFGAGSRLTVL.

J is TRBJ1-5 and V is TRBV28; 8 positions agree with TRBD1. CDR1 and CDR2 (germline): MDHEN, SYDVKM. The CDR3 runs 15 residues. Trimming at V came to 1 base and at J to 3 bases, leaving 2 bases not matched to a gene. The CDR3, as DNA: TGTGCCAGCAGTTTATCAGGGGGCACCAATCAGCCCCAGCATTTT. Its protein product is CASSLSGGTNQPQHF.

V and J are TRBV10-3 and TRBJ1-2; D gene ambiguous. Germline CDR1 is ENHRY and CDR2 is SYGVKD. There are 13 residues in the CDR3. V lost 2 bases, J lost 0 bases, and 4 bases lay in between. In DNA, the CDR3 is TGTGCCATCAGTGAGACATCTAACTATGGCTACACCTTC. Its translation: CAISETSNYGYTF.

This CDR3 reads CAWSDGLGYTF. CDR3 DNA sequence: TGTGCCTGGAGCGACGGGTTGGGCTACACCTTC. V is TRBV30 and J is TRBJ1-2, with D hard to call. This CDR3 is 11 amino acids long. V dropped 3 bases and J dropped 8 bases, with 10 bases sitting between them. Germline V gene sequence: CDR1 GTSNPN, CDR2 SVGIG (reference sequence).

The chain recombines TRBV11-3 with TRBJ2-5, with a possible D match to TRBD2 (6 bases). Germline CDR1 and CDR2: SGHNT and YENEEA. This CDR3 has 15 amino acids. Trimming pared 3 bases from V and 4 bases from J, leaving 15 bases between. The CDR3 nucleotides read TGTGCCAGCAGCTTTGGGGCGGGGTCGGGAGAGACCCAGTACTTC. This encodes CASSFGAGSGETQYF.

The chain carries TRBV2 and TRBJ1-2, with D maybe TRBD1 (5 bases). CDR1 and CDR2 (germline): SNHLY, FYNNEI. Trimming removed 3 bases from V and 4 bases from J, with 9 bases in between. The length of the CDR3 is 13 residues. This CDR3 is CASSESRVYGYTF. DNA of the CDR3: TGTGCCAGCAGTGAGTCCAGGGTCTATGGCTACACCTTC.

CDR3 region: CASRYREGTEAFF. CDR3 DNA sequence: TGTGCCAGCAGGTACAGGGAAGGAACTGAAGCTTTCTTT. V is TRBV2 and J is TRBJ1-1, with D maybe TRBD1 (6 bases). The germline gives CDR1 SNHLY, CDR2 FYNNEI. This CDR3 has 13 amino acids. V was pared by 6 bases and J by 5 bases, with 13 bases between.

The CDR3 DNA follows: TGTGCCAGCAGTGAAAGGACTCTCACCTACGAGCAGTACGTC. Its protein product is CASSERTLTYEQYV. The chain recombines TRBV2 with TRBJ2-7; the D gene is possibly TRBD2 (5 bases). The CDR3 is 14 amino acids. V was pared by 2 bases and J by 2 bases, with 10 bases between. CDR1 is SNHLY, CDR2 FYNNEI, per germline.

The CDR3 is CASSLEWASGANVLTF. CDR3 DNA: TGCGCCAGCAGCTTGGAGTGGGCTTCAGGGGCCAACGTCCTGACTTTC. The chain has TRBV5-1 and TRBJ2-6; unclear D gene. Germline V CDR1 and CDR2: SGHRS, YFSETQ. There are 16 residues in the CDR3. V lost 0 bases and J lost 4, with 11 bases in between.

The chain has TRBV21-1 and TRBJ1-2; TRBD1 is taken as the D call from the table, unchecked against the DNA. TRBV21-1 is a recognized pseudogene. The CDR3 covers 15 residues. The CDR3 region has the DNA TGTGCCACCCTTGCCGACAGGCCCTCTAACTATGGCTACACCTTC. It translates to CATLADRPSNYGYTF.

The CDR3 bases are TGTGCCAGCAGCCGAACTCGGGGGAATGAGCAGTTCTTC. Protein sequence: CASSRTRGNEQFF. The chain carries TRBV6-5 and TRBJ2-1; possible D gene TRBD2, 6 bases. The V end lost 6 bases, the J end lost 7 bases, and 13 bases lay between the germline ends. CDR1 and CDR2 from the germline V gene are MNHEY and SVGAGI. The CDR3 has 13 residues.

The CDR3 DNA reads TGCGCCAGCAGCTCGTGGGGCCTTGAGCAGTTCTTC. This translates into CASSSWGLEQFF. The chain couples TRBV4-1 to TRBJ2-1; TRBD1 is a possible D gene (5 bases). V was clipped by 5 bases and J by 9 bases, with 11 bases between them. Germline V CDR1 and CDR2: MGHRA, YSYEKL. The CDR3 extends over 12 amino acids.

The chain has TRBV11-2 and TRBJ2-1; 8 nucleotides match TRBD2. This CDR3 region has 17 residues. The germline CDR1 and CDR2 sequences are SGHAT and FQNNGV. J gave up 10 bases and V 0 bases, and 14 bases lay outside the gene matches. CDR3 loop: CASSLDGTGTRAWEQFF. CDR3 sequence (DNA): TGTGCCAGCAGCTTAGATGGGACCGGGACTAGAGCCTGGGAGCAGTTCTTC.

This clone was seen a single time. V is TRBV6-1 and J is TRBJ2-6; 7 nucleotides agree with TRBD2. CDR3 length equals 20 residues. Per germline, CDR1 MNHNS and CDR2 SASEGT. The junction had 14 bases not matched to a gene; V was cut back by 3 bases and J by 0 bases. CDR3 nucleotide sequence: TGTGCCAGCAGTGATAACCCATCGGGAGGCTTAGGCTCTGGGGCCAACGTCCTGACTTTC. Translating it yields CASSDNPSGGLGSGANVLTF.

The CDR3 protein is CASSLGTGGGYTF. CDR3 DNA sequence: TGTGCCAGCAGCTTAGGGACAGGGGGTGGCTACACCTTC. The chain couples TRBV7-9 to TRBJ1-2, with TRBD1 identical over 10 bases. J gave up 7 bases and V 1 base, and 0 bases lay outside the gene matches. The CDR3 covers 13 residues. Germline lookup yields CDR1 SEHNR and CDR2 FQNEAQ (reference sequence). Combining the CDR3 with reference TRBV7-9 and TRBJ1-2 gives the whole variable domain DTGVSQNPRHKITKRGQNVTFRCDPISEHNRLYWYRQTLGQGPEFLTYFQNEAQLEKSRLLSDRFSAERPKGSFSTLEIQRTEQGDSAMYLCASSLGTGGGYTFGSGTRLTVV.

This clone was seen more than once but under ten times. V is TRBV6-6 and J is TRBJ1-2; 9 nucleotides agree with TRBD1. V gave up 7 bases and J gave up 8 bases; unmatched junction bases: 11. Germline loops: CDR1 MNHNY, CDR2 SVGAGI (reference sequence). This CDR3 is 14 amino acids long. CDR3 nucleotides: TGTGCCAGCACCCGTGAGGGACAGGGAAGCGGCTACACCTTC. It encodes CASTREGQGSGYTF.

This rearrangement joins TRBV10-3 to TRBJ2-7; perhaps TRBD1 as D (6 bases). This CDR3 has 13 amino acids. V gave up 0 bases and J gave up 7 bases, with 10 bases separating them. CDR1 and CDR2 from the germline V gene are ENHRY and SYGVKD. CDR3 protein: CAISESTGGEQYV. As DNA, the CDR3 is TGTGCCATCAGTGAGTCGACAGGTGGGGAGCAGTACGTC.

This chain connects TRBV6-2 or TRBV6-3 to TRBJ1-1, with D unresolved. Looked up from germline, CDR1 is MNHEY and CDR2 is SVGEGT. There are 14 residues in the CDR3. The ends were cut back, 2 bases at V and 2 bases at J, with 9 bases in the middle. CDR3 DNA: TGTGCCAGCAGTTACCTACAGAGAAACACTGAAGCTTTCTTT. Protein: CASSYLQRNTEAFF.

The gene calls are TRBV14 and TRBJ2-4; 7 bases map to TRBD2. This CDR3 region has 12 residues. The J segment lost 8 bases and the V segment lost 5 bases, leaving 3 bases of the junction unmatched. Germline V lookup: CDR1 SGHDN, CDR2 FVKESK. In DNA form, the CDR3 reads TGTGCCAGCAGCGGGGGGGTGGACATTCAGTACTTC. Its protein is CASSGGVDIQYF.

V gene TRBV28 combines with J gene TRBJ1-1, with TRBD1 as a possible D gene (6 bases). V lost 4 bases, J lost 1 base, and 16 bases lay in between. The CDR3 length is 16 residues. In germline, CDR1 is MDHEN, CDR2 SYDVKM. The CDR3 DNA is TGTGCCAGCAGTTCGGCCCTTTGGGGGCAGAACACTGAAGCTTTCTTT. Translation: CASSSALWGQNTEAFF. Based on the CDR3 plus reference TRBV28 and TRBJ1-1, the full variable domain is DVKVTQSSRYLVKRTGEKVFLECVQDMDHENMFWYRQDPGLGLRLIYFSYDVKMKEKGDIPEGYSVSREKKERFSLILESASTNQTSMYLCASSSALWGQNTEAFFGQGTRLTVV.

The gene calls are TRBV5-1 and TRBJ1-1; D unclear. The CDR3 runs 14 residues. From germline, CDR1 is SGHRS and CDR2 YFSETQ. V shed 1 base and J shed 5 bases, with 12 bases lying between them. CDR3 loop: CASSLILAGTEAFF. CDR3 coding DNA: TGCGCCAGCAGCTTGATTCTAGCGGGGACTGAAGCTTTCTTT.

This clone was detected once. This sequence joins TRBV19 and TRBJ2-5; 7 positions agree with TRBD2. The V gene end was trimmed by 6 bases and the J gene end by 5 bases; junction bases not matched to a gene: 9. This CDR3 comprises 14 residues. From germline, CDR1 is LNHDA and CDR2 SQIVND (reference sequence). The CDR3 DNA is TGTGCCAGTAGCACCACCGGGACTATCGAGACCCAGTACTTC. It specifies CASSTTGTIETQYF. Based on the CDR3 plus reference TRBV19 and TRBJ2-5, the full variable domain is DGGITQSPKYLFRKEGQNVTLSCEQNLNHDAMYWYRQDPGQGLRLIYYSQIVNDFQKGDIAEGYSVSREKKESFPLTVTSAQKNPTAFYLCASSTTGTIETQYFGPGTRLLVL.

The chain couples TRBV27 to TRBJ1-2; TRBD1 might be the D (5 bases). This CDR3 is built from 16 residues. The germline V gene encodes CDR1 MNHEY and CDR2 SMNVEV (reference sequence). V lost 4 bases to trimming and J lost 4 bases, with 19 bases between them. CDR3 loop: CASSYATGPHLYGYTF. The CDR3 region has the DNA TGTGCCAGCAGTTATGCTACAGGACCCCACCTCTATGGCTACACCTTC.